This T cell receptor (beta chain) stems from a study of cytomegalovirus exposure and HLA in healthy donors. The PCR had 60 Vbeta and 13 Jbeta primers. The protocol was immunoSEQ multiplex PCR, while the TCRdb copy is restricted to in-frame clones and leaves out a portion. The sample includes 250,000 or so clones, about nine tenths of them seen just once. The CDR3 covers 18 residues. CDR1 is LGHNA and CDR2 is YNFKEQ in the germline V gene. V lost 4 bases to trimming and J lost 0 bases, with 20 bases between them. The clonotype originates from a girl aged 2 to 10 in good health and CMV-seronegative. V is TRBV4-2 and J is TRBJ2-3; possibly TRBD1 for D (6 bases). The sample consisted of PBMCs. The CDR3 loop is CASSPGERGDTSTDTQYF. Here the CDR3 DNA reads TGTGCCAGCAGCCCCGGAGAACGTGGGGACACCAGCACAGATACGCAGTATTTT.